This T cell receptor (beta chain) appears in the sequencing data of a study of control samples from healthy donors and cancer patients. Repertoires were generated with immunoSEQ multiplex PCR, while TCRdb's copy carries only in-frame clones and drops some. The table records around 130,000 clones, about 93% of them present only once. Deletions cut 5 bases from V and 9 bases from J, with 14 bases between. The CDR3 is made up of 13 amino acids. Germline V gene lookup returns CDR1 LNHDA and CDR2 SQIVND (reference sequence). The clonotype comes from a man aged 18 to 35 in good health. The V gene is TRBV19, the J gene TRBJ1-5; D gene ambiguous. The sequenced sample was blood. CDR3 region: CASSPRTQMPQHF. CDR3 DNA: TGTGCCAGTAGTCCTCGGACGCAAATGCCCCAGCATTTT.